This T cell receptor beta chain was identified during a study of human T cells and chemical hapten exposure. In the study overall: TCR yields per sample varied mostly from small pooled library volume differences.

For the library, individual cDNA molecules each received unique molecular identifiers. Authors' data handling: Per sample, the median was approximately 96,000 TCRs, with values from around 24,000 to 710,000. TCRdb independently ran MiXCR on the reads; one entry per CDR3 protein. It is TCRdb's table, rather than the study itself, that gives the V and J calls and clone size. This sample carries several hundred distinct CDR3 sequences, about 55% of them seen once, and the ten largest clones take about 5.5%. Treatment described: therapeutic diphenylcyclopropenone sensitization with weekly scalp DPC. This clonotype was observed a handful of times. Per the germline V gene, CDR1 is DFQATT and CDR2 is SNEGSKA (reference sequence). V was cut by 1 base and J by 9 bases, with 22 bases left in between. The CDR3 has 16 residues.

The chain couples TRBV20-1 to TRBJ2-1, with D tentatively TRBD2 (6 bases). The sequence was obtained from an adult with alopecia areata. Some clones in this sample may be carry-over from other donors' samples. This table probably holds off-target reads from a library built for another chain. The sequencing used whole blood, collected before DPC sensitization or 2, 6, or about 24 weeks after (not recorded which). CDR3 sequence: CSARVVGPDRRGEQFF. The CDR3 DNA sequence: TGCAGTGCTAGAGTCGTGGGACCGGATAGGCGGGGTGAGCAGTTCTTC.